A single T cell receptor (beta chain) is shown here with its context. This specimen includes other DNA sequences encoding the same CDR3. The record originates from a study of blood T cell repertoires in COVID-19. Study-level information: Acute and convalescent COVID-19 samples came from the United States, Italy and Spain. The cDNA or gDNA used as material had been derived from T cells, B-cell-depleted T cells, or PBMCs.

Trimming took 0 bases from V and 7 from J; bases not matched to a gene: 2. This CDR3 spans 14 amino acids. Germline CDR1 and CDR2: LGHNA and YNFKEQ. In the original processing: Amplification of reference gene primers was used by the study to estimate nucleated cell counts. The repertoire was sequenced with immunoSEQ multiplex PCR; TCRdb's copy has only in-frame clones and lacks some. V, J and clone size are those of that table, while D and trimming were read from the DNA. Altogether about 380,000 clones are present, approximately 80% being singletons, with the ten largest covering more than 0.95%. This receptor was obtained from a human donor with acute or convalescent COVID-19. The donor label of this sample is uncertain. This chain connects TRBV4-2 to TRBJ2-7; 11 bases line up with TRBD2. The sequenced sample consisted of peripheral blood. CDR3 sequence (DNA): TGTGCCAGCAGCCAAGATCGACTAGCGGGAGAGCAGTACTTC. It codes for CASSQDRLAGEQYF.